The source of this T cell receptor (beta chain) is a study of blood T cell repertoires in COVID-19. Turning to the study itself: Donors in the United States, Italy and Spain gave samples during acute or convalescent COVID-19. From T cells, B-cell-depleted T cells, or PBMCs came the material, which was cDNA or gDNA.

The germline gives CDR1 SGHAT, CDR2 FQNNGV. V lost 4 bases, J lost 1 base, and 2 bases stayed unmatched. The CDR3 sequence is 14 residues long. Original processing notes: Amplification from reference gene primers served as the basis for estimated nucleated cell counts. Sequenced by immunoSEQ multiplex PCR; TCRdb stores in-frame clones only, minus some. V, J and clone size were drawn from that table, and D and trimming were deduced from the DNA. The sample has under 100,000 clones, about nine tenths seen once; the top ten hold more than 14%. Sequences were obtained from peripheral blood. This receptor was taken from a male donor with acute or convalescent COVID-19. The V and J genes are TRBV11-2 and TRBJ1-1; TRBD1 aligns across 8 bases. This CDR3 reads CASSSQGGNTEAFF. The CDR3 DNA follows: TGTGCCAGCAGCTCACAGGGGGGGAACACTGAAGCTTTCTTT.